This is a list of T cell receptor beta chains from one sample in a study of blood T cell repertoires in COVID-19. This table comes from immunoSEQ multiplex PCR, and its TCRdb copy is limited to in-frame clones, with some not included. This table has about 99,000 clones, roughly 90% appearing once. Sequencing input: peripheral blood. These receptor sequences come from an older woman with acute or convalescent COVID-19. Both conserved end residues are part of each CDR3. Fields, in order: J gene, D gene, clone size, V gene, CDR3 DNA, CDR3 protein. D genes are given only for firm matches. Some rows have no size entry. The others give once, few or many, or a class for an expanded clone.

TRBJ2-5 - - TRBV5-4 TGTGCCAGCAGCGCTGACTATCGGGAGACCCAGTACTTC CASSADYRETQYF
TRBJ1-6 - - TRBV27 TGTGCCAGCAGTTTATCGTTAGGGGCTCGATCACCCCTCCACTTT CASSLSLGARSPLHF
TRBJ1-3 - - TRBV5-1 TGCGCCAGCAGCGCCGGAGGAGGGACCGTCTCGGGAAACACCATATATTTT CASSAGGGTVSGNTIYF
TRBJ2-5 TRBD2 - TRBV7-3 TGTGCCAGCAGCCCGGGAGGCGCTTTCGGGGAGACCCAGTACTTC CASSPGGAFGETQYF
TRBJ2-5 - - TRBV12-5 TGTGCTAGTGGTTTCAACAGCGGCGAGACCCAGTACTTC CASGFNSGETQYF
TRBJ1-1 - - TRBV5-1 TGCGCCAGCAGCAGGACAGCTATTAACACTGAAGCTTTCTTT CASSRTAINTEAFF
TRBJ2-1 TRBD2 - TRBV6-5 TGTGCCAGCAGTCCTAGCGGCCAGTACAATGAGCAGTTCTTC CASSPSGQYNEQFF
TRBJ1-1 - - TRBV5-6 TGTGCCAGCAGCTTGGGCGTAGGGGGTCCGAACACTGAAGCTTTCTTT CASSLGVGGPNTEAFF
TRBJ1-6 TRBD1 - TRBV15 TGTGCCACCAGCACCAGTAAGACAGGGAATTCACCCCTCCACTTT CATSTSKTGNSPLHF
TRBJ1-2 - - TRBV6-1 TGTGCCAGCAGTGAATTCAGTTATGGCTACACCTTC CASSEFSYGYTF
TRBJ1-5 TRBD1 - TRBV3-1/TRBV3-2 TGTGCCAGCAGCCCTGGGACAGGGAATCACCAGCCCCAGCATTTT CASSPGTGNHQPQHF
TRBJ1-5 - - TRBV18 TGTGCCAGCTCACCGTGGGGACTAGCGGAAAATCAGCCCCAGCATTTT CASSPWGLAENQPQHF
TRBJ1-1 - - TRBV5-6 TGTGCCAGCAGCTTGGCCTATTCGAACACTGAAGCTTTCTTT CASSLAYSNTEAFF
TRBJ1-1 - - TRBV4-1 TGCGCCAGCCGAACCAGCGAGGGGAACACTGAAGCTTTCTTT CASRTSEGNTEAFF
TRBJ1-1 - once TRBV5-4 TGTGCCAGCAGCTTGGAGTGGCAACCCGAAGCTTTCTTT CASSLEWQPEAFF
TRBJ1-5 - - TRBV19 TGTGCCAGTAGCGGACAGCATAATCAGCCCCAGCATTTT CASSGQHNQPQHF
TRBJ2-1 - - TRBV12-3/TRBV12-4 TGTGCCAGCAGTCTGCACCAGAATGAGCAGTTCTTC CASSLHQNEQFF
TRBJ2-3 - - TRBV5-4 TGTGCCAGCAGTCGGGGACTTTCAGATACGCAGTATTTT CASSRGLSDTQYF
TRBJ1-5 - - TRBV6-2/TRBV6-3 TGTGCCAGCAGTTACGCAGGGAGGGTTGAGCCCCAGCATTTT CASSYAGRVEPQHF
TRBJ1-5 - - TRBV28 TGTGCCAGCAGTTTATATGTGGGCTCGGGCAATCAGCCCCAGCATTTT CASSLYVGSGNQPQHF
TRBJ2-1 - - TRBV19 TGTGCCAGTAGTATAGATTCAGTAGGAGGATCCTACAATGAGCAGTTCTTC CASSIDSVGGSYNEQFF
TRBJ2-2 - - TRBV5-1 TGCGCCAGCAGCTTGGTAGGGGTCAACCCCGGGGAGCTGTTTTTT CASSLVGVNPGELFF
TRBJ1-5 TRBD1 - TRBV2 TGTGCCAGCAGCGGGACAGTAGGCAATCAGCCCCAGCATTTT CASSGTVGNQPQHF
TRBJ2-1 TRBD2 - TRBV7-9 TGTGCCAGCAGCCTGGGGACTAGCGGGAGGATCAACAATGAGCAGTTCTTC CASSLGTSGRINNEQFF
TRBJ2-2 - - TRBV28 TGTGCCAGCAGTTTCCAACGGGCCGGGGAGCTGTTTTTT CASSFQRAGELFF
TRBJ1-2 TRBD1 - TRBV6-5 TGTGCCAGCAGGAGGGACCCGACAGGGCCCTATGGCTACACCTTC CASRRDPTGPYGYTF
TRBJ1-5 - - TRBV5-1 TGCGCCAGCAGCCCGGAGGGTAGCAATCAGCCCCAGCATTTT CASSPEGSNQPQHF
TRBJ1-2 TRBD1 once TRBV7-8 TGTGCCAGCAGCTTAGAGGGCAGGGGGTACCACTATGGCTACACCTTC CASSLEGRGYHYGYTF
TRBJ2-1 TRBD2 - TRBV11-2 TGTGCCAGCAGCTTCGGGACTAGCGGGGGAAGGGAGTTCTTC CASSFGTSGGREFF
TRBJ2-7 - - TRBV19 TGTGCCCATAGTAGGCGGCCAGCCTACGAGCAGTACTTC CAHSRRPAYEQYF
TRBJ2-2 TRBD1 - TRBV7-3 TGTGCCAGCAGCTTAACTGCGACAGGGGGGACCGGGGAGCTGTTTTTT CASSLTATGGTGELFF
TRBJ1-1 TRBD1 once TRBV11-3 TGTGCCAGCAGCCTAGGTCCGGGACAGGGTTTCGGGAACACTGAAGCTTTCTTT CASSLGPGQGFGNTEAFF
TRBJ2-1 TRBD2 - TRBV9 TGTGCCAGCAGCCCGAGTGGAGCGGGAGGCCACAATGAGCAGTTCTTC CASSPSGAGGHNEQFF
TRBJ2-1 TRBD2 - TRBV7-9 TGTGCCAGCAGCCCTCTAGCGGGAGCAAACAATGAGCAGTTCTTC CASSPLAGANNEQFF
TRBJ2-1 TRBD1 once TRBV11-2 TGTGCCAGCAGCTACGACCCAGGGGGCCTGAGCTCCTACAATGAGCAGTTCTTC CASSYDPGGLSSYNEQFF
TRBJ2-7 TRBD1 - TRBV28 TGTGCCAGCAGTTATACAGGGGACCCCTACGAGCAGTACTTC CASSYTGDPYEQYF
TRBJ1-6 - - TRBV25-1 TGTGCCAGCAATGCCCTCGGTTCGGATTCACCCCTCCACTTT CASNALGSDSPLHF
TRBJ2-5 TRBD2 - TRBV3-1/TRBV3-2 TGTGCCAGCAGCCTTCTAGCGGGAGGGCGAGAGACCCAGTACTTC CASSLLAGGRETQYF
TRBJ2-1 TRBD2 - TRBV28 TGTGCCAGCAGGGAAACTAGCGGGGAAGTACAATGGGAGCAGTTCTTC CASRETSGEVQWEQFF
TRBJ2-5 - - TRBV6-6 TGTGCCAGCAGTACCACTAGGAGCGGTGGGCATGAAACCCAGTACTTC CASSTTRSGGHETQYF
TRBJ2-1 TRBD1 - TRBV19 TGTGTCCCCCCAGGGGGACAGGGAAAAAATGAGCAGTTCTTC CVPPGGQGKNEQFF
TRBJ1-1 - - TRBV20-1 TGCAGTGCTAGTCGTGGGGGAGGCACTGAAGCTTTCTTT CSASRGGGTEAFF
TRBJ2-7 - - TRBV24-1 TGTGCCACCAGTGATGGGCTTCCTTTTTCTGATTCCTACGAGCAGTACTTC CATSDGLPFSDSYEQYF
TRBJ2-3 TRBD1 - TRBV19 TGTGCCAGTAGAAGATCCGGGACAGTTATGACAGATACGCAGTATTTT CASRRSGTVMTDTQYF
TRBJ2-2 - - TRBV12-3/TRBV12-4 TGTGCCAGCGGCCCTCACACCGGGGAGCTGTTTTTT CASGPHTGELFF
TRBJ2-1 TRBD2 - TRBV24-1 TGTGCCACCAGTGAGGGGGGACTAGCGGGAACCTACAATGAGCAGTTCTTC CATSEGGLAGTYNEQFF
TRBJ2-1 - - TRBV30 TGTGCCTGGAGTGTACCCTTACGGAATGAGCAGTTCTTC CAWSVPLRNEQFF
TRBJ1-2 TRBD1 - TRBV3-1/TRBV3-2 TGTGCCAGCAGCGCGCAAAGACAGGGGGCGTATGGCTACACCTTC CASSAQRQGAYGYTF
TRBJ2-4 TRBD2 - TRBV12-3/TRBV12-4 TGTGCCAGCAGCGGACTAGCACAAAACATTCAGTACTTC CASSGLAQNIQYF
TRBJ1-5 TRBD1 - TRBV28 TGTGCCAGCAGTTACTTCGGACAGGGGCTTCAGCCCCAGCATTTT CASSYFGQGLQPQHF
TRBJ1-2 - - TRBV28 TGTGCCAGCAGTTTAAAGGGGAATGGCTACACCTTC CASSLKGNGYTF
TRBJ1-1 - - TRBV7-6 TGTGCCAGCAGCTTAACAGGGTTAGGGAACACTGAAGCTTTCTTT CASSLTGLGNTEAFF